Listed below are T cell receptor beta chains from one sample, sequenced in a study of PD-L1 blockade in urothelial cancer. Clones were sequenced by immunoSEQ multiplex PCR, and TCRdb holds only the in-frame ones, with some missing. The table records about 43,000 clones, about 83% of them present only once. Source: PBMCs, taken around atezolizumab (anti-PD-L1) treatment. These receptors all come from a man in his fifties or sixties with urothelial cancer. Each CDR3 is given with its conserved first and last residue. Fields, in order: J gene, D gene, V gene, clone size, CDR3 DNA, CDR3 protein. D genes are given only for firm matches. Only part of the rows carry a size: once, few, many, or a class if the clone is expanded.

>TRBJ2-6|TRBD1|TRBV5-1|NA
TGCGCCAGCAGCTCCACAGGGGGCGGGACTGGGGCCAACGTCCTGACTTTC
CASSSTGGGTGANVLTF
>TRBJ2-7|NA|TRBV6-5|NA
TGTGCCAGCAGTTACTCTTCGGTCTACGAGCAGTACTTC
CASSYSSVYEQYF
>TRBJ1-2|TRBD1|TRBV10-3|NA
TGTGCCATCAGTGAGTCCTACTTAGACAGGGAGGCATACCCTAACTATGGCTACACCTTC
CAISESYLDREAYPNYGYTF
>TRBJ2-2|NA|TRBV18|NA
TGTGCCAGCTCAAGGGGGACGGAGAACACCGGGGAGCTGTTTTTT
CASSRGTENTGELFF
>TRBJ2-1|TRBD2|TRBV11-2|NA
TGTGCCAGCAGAAACCCCGGGACTAGCATTTTGGGTGAGCAGTTCTTC
CASRNPGTSILGEQFF
>TRBJ2-1|NA|TRBV5-5|NA
TGTGCCAGCAGCTTGGGGCAGGGGCAATACAATGAGCAGTTCTTC
CASSLGQGQYNEQFF
>TRBJ2-1|NA|TRBV11-3|once
TGTGCCAGCAGCCCGGGGATGGGGTACAATGAGCAGTTCTTC
CASSPGMGYNEQFF
>TRBJ1-3|NA|TRBV28|once
TGTGCCAGCAGCTCAGGTGGGGGGGACAGAAACACCATATATTTT
CASSSGGGDRNTIYF
>TRBJ2-1|NA|TRBV19|NA
TGTGCCAGTAGTATCCGCCAACTTACAGGGAATGAGCAGTTCTTC
CASSIRQLTGNEQFF
>TRBJ2-7|NA|TRBV9|NA
TGTGCCAGCAGCGTAGTAAGTCCGGGACACAAGTACGAGCAGTACTTC
CASSVVSPGHKYEQYF
>TRBJ1-4|NA|TRBV5-4|few
TGTGCCAGCAGCTTGGCCGGGGGAGGAACTGAAAAACTGTTTTTT
CASSLAGGGTEKLFF
>TRBJ1-6|NA|TRBV5-1|NA
TGCGCCAGCAGCTTGGGGGGTCGGGGGGATCCTTCACCCCTCCACTTT
CASSLGGRGDPSPLHF
>TRBJ1-2|NA|TRBV9|NA
TGTGCCAGCAGCGTAGATGCGGGGGGCCGTGGGTATGGCTACACCTTC
CASSVDAGGRGYGYTF
>TRBJ2-5|TRBD2|TRBV7-8|NA
TGTGCCAGCAGTACTAGCGGGGGGGCTCGAGAGACCCAGTACTTC
CASSTSGGARETQYF
>TRBJ1-1|NA|TRBV19|NA
TGTGCCAGCCACCCCCAGGGGAACACTGAAGCTTTCTTT
CASHPQGNTEAFF
>TRBJ2-7|TRBD2|TRBV28|once
TGTGCCAGCAGTCAATTGGGTCAGCGGGGGTACGAGCAGTACTTC
CASSQLGQRGYEQYF
>TRBJ1-1|TRBD1|TRBV30|NA
TGTGCCTTACGGACAGGGAGGGACACTGAAGCTTTCTTT
CALRTGRDTEAFF
>TRBJ2-7|NA|TRBV27|few
TGTGCCAGCAGTCGAGGGACTGCCGCCTACGAGCAGTACTTC
CASSRGTAAYEQYF
>TRBJ1-2|TRBD1|TRBV10-2|once
TGCGCCAGCAGCGGACAGGGGGGCTATTGGGGCTACACCTTC
CASSGQGGYWGYTF
>TRBJ1-4|NA|TRBV19|NA
TGTGCCAGCGGGACTCTGGGACTGGATGAAAAACTGTTTTTT
CASGTLGLDEKLFF
>TRBJ2-2|TRBD2|TRBV9|few
TGTGCCAGCAGCATAAATAGCGGGGGGCCGGGCACCGGGGAGCTGTTTTTT
CASSINSGGPGTGELFF
>TRBJ2-2|TRBD1|TRBV18|NA
TGTGCCAGCTCACTACAGGGGGCGCAAGTCGGGGAGCTGTTTTTT
CASSLQGAQVGELFF
>TRBJ2-7|TRBD1|TRBV18|NA
TGTGCCAGCTCGCTGACAGGGTATGCCTACGAGCAGTACTTC
CASSLTGYAYEQYF
>TRBJ1-5|NA|TRBV15|NA
TGTGCCACCGGAGATAGCAATCAGCCCCAGCATTTT
CATGDSNQPQHF